This T cell receptor (beta chain) was identified during a study of persistence of HIV-infected CD4 T cells. General study findings and limits: Degenerate expanded CDR3beta sequences were enriched among CMV- and Gag-responding cells. Proviral oligoclonality tracked with TCR oligoclonality within the same sorted cells.

Stimulation used 7.5 to 10 ug/mL lysate from CMV-infected fibroblasts. Sorting selected CD4+ T cells upregulating both CD40 ligand and CD69. This was the immunoSEQ version 4 assay in survey mode. TCRdb's table, derived via immunoSEQ multiplex PCR, lists solely in-frame clones and lacks some. The sample carries 15,000 to 20,000 clones, about 65% recorded once. This clone was seen just once. The target antigen is unknown. The sample was CD4+ T cells sorted from PBMCs after approximately 19-hour stimulation, taken from a patient who received antiretroviral therapy. The clonotype comes from an adult woman with HIV who was CMV-seropositive.

Written as DNA, the CDR3 is TGTGCCAGCAGCCCGGATTCGGATACGCAGTATTTT. Translated, it gives CASSPDSDTQYF. J is TRBJ2-3 and V is TRBV5-6; D remains ambiguous. The V gene's germline CDR1 is SGHDT and CDR2 YYEEEE. The length of the CDR3 is 12 residues. Trimming removed 4 bases at V and 6 bases at J, with 9 bases between. Complete variable domain (other parts from reference TRBV5-6 and TRBJ2-3): DAGVTQSPTHLIKTRGQQVTLRCSPKSGHDTVSWYQQALGQGPQFIFQYYEEEERQRGNFPDRFSGHQFPNYSSELNVNALLLGDSALYLCASSPDSDTQYFGPGTRLTVL.